The entry below describes one T cell receptor (beta chain). Its specific antigen is unknown. Base quality data are lacking; no much larger clone is found one base away. The data belong to a study of control samples from healthy donors and cancer patients (dated by TCRdb to between 2020 and 2021). Receptor amplification or capture employed the immunoSEQ multiplex PCR assay. This immuneACCESS table, as held by TCRdb, lists in-frame sequences with V and J called but not all clones. Of the missing ones, under half trace to an unresolved V gene in checked studies; the others have no known cause. For this sample the table gives 130,000 or so clones, of which around 94% were detected only once. 14% of the sample is taken by the ten largest. Via the germline V gene (reference sequence), CDR1 is GTSNPN and CDR2 SVGIG. The CDR3 spans 16 residues, from the cysteine through the phenylalanine. Left in the record is the CDR3 DNA by itself, 48 bases read in frame from the first base. The germline V and J ends show losses of 0 bases and 0 bases respectively, and no gene match explains 1 base of the junction.

What was sequenced was PBMCs. Recombination connected TRBV30 to TRBJ1-4; the central 10 bases match TRBD1. The source is a man in his sixties with colorectal cancer. The CDR3 region has the sequence CAWSVGTGATNEKLFF. The sequence in DNA is TGTGCCTGGAGTGTCGGGACAGGGGCAACTAATGAAAAACTGTTTTTT.